This TCR beta chain is from a study of T cell changes during pregnancy in multiple sclerosis. TCRdb's table, derived via immunoSEQ multiplex PCR, lists solely in-frame clones and lacks some. Of around 100,000 clones in the sample, approximately 92% are singletons; the top ten hold roughly 2%. CDR1 is LNHDA and CDR2 is SQIVND in the germline V gene (reference sequence). V lost 7 bases, J lost 6 bases, and 18 bases lay in between. The CDR3 totals 14 residues. Here the sequenced sample was peripheral blood, taken after pregnancy. The source of this sequence is a female donor with multiple sclerosis, enrolled in a pregnancy study. The chain recombines TRBV19 with TRBJ1-1, with a possible D match to TRBD1 (5 bases). DNA of the CDR3: TGTGCCAGTAAAAGCGCCTTCGAGACAGCTGAAGCTTTCTTT. Translated: CASKSAFETAEAFF.